This record looks at one TCR beta chain sequence and its context. Which antigen it targets is not known. No base-level quality is on record; no much larger clone is a single base apart. No immune events such as infections were documented for the healthy donors during the collection period. Healthy-donor blood repertoires served as a training cohort to calibrate time-dependent variance in a beta-binomial model of T-cell clone differential abundance. The training cohort comprised roughly ten healthy donors, 3 female and 7 male. An age range of roughly 29 to 65 years, with an average of roughly 45 years, was recorded for the donors. Obtained from a commercial supplier, whole blood was collected from each healthy donor at three time points set two to three weeks apart. Genomic DNA was extracted from unsorted whole blood for immunosequencing. The CDR3 covers 15 residues, taking in both the cysteine and the phenylalanine. The only DNA kept is the CDR3, 45 bases in frame from the first base. The germline ends are 14 bases apart after V is trimmed by 6 bases and J by 2 bases. CDR1 and CDR2, per the germline V gene, are MDHEN and SYDVKM.

TCRbeta CDR3 regions were profiled with the immunoSEQ Assay using bias-controlled multiplex PCR amplification of genomic DNA. The source study handled its data this way. The absolute abundance of each unique TCRbeta CDR3 region was quantified after sequences were collapsed and filtered. Differential abundance was tested with two models: a binomial (Fisher-equivalent) model and a beta-binomial model that adds time-dependent variance fitted from healthy donors. Clones with fewer than 5 combined templates were excluded, and clones with Benjamini-Hochberg FDR below 0.01 were called differentially abundant. The form v = (b*log(k)+a)^2 was used to model beta-binomial variance as a function of total template count across the two samples. This immuneACCESS table, as held by TCRdb, lists in-frame sequences with V and J called but not all clones. Of the missing ones, under half trace to an unresolved V gene in checked studies; the others have no known cause. For V, J and clone size, that table is used; D and trimming come from the DNA. For this sample there are roughly 120,000 clones; 88% appear just once. 8.4% of the sample goes to the ten largest clones.

The sample belongs to a study of identifying expanded T cells in peripheral blood (dated by TCRdb to between 2018 and 2020). Some background on the complete study: Four technical replicates, made by sequencing separate aliquots from the same pool of genomic DNA, were compared pairwise.

Overall study outcomes, separate from this receptor: It was expected by the authors that biological variance in healthy repertoires might increase further over much longer intervals, such as months to years. Between technical replicates the binomial model flagged approximately 1.3 differentially abundant clones, whereas over about two weeks the binomial model flagged about 15 and over roughly 4 weeks 19 to 20. Across all healthy-donor time intervals, the beta-binomial model significantly lowered both the number of clones called differentially abundant and the false-positive rate. Variance in clone template counts between roughly two-week samples significantly increased with total template count across all healthy donors.

Here the chain combines TRBV28 and TRBJ1-5; the D gene is perhaps TRBD1, on 6 matching bases. The clonotype comes from a person aged 18 to 70 in good health. Sequenced input: blood. The sequenced DNA is TGTGCCAGCAGCTCCGCGGCAGGGGGCAATCAGCCCCAGCATTTT. It specifies CASSSAAGGNQPQHF.